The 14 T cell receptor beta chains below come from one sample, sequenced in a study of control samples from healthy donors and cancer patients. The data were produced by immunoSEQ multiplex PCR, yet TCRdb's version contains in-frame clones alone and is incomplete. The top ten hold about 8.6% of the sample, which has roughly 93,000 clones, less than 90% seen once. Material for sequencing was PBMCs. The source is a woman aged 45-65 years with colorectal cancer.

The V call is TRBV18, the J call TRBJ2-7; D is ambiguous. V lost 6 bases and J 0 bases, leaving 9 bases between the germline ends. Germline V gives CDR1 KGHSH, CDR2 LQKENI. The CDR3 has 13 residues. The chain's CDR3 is CASSREVSYEQYV. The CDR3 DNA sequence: TGTGCCAGCTCCCGTGAAGTCTCCTACGAGCAGTACGTC.

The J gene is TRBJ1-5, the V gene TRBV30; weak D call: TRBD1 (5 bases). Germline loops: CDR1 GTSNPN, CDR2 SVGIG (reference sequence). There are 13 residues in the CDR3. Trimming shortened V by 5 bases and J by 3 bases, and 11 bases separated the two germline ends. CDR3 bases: TGTGCCTGGGCTGACAGACTCAATCAGCCCCAGCATTTT. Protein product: CAWADRLNQPQHF.

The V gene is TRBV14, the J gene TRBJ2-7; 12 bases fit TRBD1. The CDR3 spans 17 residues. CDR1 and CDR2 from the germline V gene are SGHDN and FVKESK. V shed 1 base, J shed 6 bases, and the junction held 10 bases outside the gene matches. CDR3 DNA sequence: TGTGCCAGCAGCCAAGTCCCGTCGGGACAGGGGGCGGGCGAGCAGTACGTC. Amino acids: CASSQVPSGQGAGEQYV.

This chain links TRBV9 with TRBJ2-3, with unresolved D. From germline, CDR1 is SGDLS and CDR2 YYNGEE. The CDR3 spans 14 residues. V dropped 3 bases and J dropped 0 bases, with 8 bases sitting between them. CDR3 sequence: CASSALTSTDTQYF. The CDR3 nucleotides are TGTGCCAGCAGCGCCCTAACCAGCACAGATACGCAGTATTTT.

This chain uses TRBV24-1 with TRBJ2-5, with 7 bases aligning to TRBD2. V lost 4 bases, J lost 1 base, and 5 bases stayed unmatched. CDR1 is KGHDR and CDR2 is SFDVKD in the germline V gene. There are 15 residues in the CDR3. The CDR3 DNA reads TGTGCCACCAGTGACGTGGGACTATCCCAAGAGACCCAGTACTTC. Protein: CATSDVGLSQETQYF.

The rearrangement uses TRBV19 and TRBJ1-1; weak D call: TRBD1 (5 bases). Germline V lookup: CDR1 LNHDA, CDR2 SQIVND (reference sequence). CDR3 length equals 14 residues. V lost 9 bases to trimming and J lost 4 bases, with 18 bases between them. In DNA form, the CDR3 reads TGTGCCAGCCTACCGGGAAGGGGCGGCACTGAAGCTTTCTTT. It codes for CASLPGRGGTEAFF.

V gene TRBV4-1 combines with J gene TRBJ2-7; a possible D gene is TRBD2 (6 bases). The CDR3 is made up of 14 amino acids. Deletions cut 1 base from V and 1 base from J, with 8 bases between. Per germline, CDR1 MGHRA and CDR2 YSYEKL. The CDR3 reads CASSQGLGSYEQYV. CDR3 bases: TGCGCCAGCAGCCAAGGACTAGGGTCCTACGAGCAGTACGTC.

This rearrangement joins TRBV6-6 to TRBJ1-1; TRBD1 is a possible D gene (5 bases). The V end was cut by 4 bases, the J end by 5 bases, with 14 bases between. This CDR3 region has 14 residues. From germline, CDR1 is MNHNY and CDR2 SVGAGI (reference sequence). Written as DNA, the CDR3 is TGTGCCAGCAGTTTCACAGGCAAAGGAACTGAAGCTTTCTTT. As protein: CASSFTGKGTEAFF.

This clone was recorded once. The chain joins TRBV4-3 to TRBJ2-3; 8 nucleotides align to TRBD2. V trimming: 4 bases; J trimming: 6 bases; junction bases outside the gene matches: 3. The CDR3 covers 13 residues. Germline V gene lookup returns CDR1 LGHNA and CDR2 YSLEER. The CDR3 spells CASSRTGGDTQYF. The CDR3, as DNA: TGCGCCAGCAGCCGAACGGGGGGGGATACGCAGTATTTT.

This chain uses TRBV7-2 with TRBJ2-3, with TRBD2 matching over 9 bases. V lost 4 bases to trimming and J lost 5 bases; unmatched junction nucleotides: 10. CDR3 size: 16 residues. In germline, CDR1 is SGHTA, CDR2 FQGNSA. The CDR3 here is CASSYRRGGAQDTQYF. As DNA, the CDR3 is TGTGCCAGCAGCTATCGCCGCGGGGGGGCCCAAGATACGCAGTATTTT.

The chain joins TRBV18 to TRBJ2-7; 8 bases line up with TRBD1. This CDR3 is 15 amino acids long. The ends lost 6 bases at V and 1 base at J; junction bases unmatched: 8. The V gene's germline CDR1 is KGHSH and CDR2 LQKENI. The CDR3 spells CASSLTGQASYEQYV. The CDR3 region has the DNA TGTGCCAGCTCCCTGACGGGACAGGCTTCCTACGAGCAGTACGTC.

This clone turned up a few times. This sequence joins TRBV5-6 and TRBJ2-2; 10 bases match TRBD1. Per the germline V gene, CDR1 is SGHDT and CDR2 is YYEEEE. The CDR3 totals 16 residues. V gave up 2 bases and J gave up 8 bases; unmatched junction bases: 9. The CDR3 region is CASSFRDRGVSGELFF. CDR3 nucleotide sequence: TGTGCCAGCAGCTTCCGGGACAGGGGAGTTTCGGGGGAGCTGTTTTTT.

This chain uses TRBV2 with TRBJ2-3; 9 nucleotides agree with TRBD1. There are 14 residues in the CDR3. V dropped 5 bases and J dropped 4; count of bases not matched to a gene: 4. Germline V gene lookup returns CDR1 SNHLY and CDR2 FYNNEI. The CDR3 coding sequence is TGTGCCAGCAGTTTTGACAGGGGGGCAGATACGCAGTATTTT. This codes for CASSFDRGADTQYF.

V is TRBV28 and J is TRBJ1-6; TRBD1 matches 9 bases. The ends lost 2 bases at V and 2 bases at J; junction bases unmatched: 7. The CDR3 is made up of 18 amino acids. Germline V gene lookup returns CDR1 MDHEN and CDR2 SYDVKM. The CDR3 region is CASSLDSGTGTYNSPLHF. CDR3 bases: TGTGCCAGCAGTTTAGACTCCGGGACAGGGACCTATAATTCACCCCTCCACTTT.